This is a list of T cell receptor beta chains from one sample in a study of blood T cell repertoires in COVID-19. This table comes from immunoSEQ multiplex PCR, and its TCRdb copy is limited to in-frame clones, with some not included. The table has over 150,000 clones, approximately 78% seen once. Material for sequencing was PBMCs or T cells enriched from blood (not recorded which). These TCRs come from a woman between 50 and 59 years old who had recovered from COVID-19. The CDR3 runs from the conserved cysteine through the conserved F or W. The order of the fields is clone size, J gene, D gene, V gene, CDR3 DNA, CDR3 protein. The D gene is left open where the match is weak. Only part of the rows carry a size: once, few, many, or a class if the clone is expanded.

abundance: -; j_gene: TRBJ2-5; d_gene: TRBD2; v_gene: TRBV2; CDR3nt: TGTGCCAGCAGTGAATCCGGGAGGGCCGGGGAGACCCAGTACTTC; CDR3aa: CASSESGRAGETQYF
abundance: -; j_gene: TRBJ2-3; d_gene: -; v_gene: TRBV5-1; CDR3nt: TGCGCCAGCCAAGTTGGGGAGGTCACAGATACGCAGTATTTT; CDR3aa: CASQVGEVTDTQYF
abundance: -; j_gene: TRBJ1-2; d_gene: -; v_gene: TRBV19; CDR3nt: TGTGCCAGTAGTTCGAGGAGGGAGACTTATGGCTACACCTTC; CDR3aa: CASSSRRETYGYTF
abundance: -; j_gene: TRBJ2-4; d_gene: -; v_gene: TRBV27; CDR3nt: TGTGCCAGACCCAGAGGGTGGGGGGTAGCCAAAAACATTCAGTACTTC; CDR3aa: CARPRGWGVAKNIQYF
abundance: -; j_gene: TRBJ1-5; d_gene: -; v_gene: TRBV3-1/TRBV3-2; CDR3nt: TGTGCCAGCAGCCCTGCGGCCGGGAGGGGCAATCAGCCCCAGCATTTT; CDR3aa: CASSPAAGRGNQPQHF
abundance: -; j_gene: TRBJ2-4; d_gene: -; v_gene: TRBV21-1; CDR3nt: TGTGCCAGCAGCAAAGAGGAAAACTCCACGGAGAACATTCAGTACTTC; CDR3aa: CASSKEENSTENIQYF
abundance: -; j_gene: TRBJ2-7; d_gene: TRBD2; v_gene: TRBV9; CDR3nt: TGTGCCAGCAGCGTAGGGGAGGGACCCCCTCTCGAGCAGTACTTC; CDR3aa: CASSVGEGPPLEQYF
abundance: -; j_gene: TRBJ2-5; d_gene: TRBD1; v_gene: TRBV7-2; CDR3nt: TGTGCCAGCAGCTCACGACAGGGATACGAGACCCAGTACTTC; CDR3aa: CASSSRQGYETQYF
abundance: -; j_gene: TRBJ2-7; d_gene: TRBD2; v_gene: TRBV23-1; CDR3nt: TGCGCCAGCAGTGAGAGACTAGCGGGAGTGGACGAGCAGTACTTC; CDR3aa: CASSERLAGVDEQYF
abundance: -; j_gene: TRBJ1-2; d_gene: -; v_gene: TRBV12-3/TRBV12-4; CDR3nt: TGTGCCAGCAGTTTCGGGAATAGGTATGGCTACACCTTC; CDR3aa: CASSFGNRYGYTF
abundance: -; j_gene: TRBJ2-5; d_gene: TRBD1; v_gene: TRBV4-1; CDR3nt: TGCGCCAGCAGCCCGCGACAGGGAGAGACCCAGTACTTC; CDR3aa: CASSPRQGETQYF
abundance: -; j_gene: TRBJ2-1; d_gene: -; v_gene: TRBV19; CDR3nt: TGTGCCAGTAGTTCCCGACAGTACAATGAGCAGTTCTTC; CDR3aa: CASSSRQYNEQFF
abundance: -; j_gene: TRBJ1-1; d_gene: TRBD1; v_gene: TRBV7-9; CDR3nt: TGTGCCAGCAGCCCACAGGGGGCAACTGAAGCTTTCTTT; CDR3aa: CASSPQGATEAFF
abundance: -; j_gene: TRBJ2-2; d_gene: -; v_gene: TRBV2; CDR3nt: TGTGCCAGCAGGATGCAGGGGGGCACCGGGGAGCTGTTTTTT; CDR3aa: CASRMQGGTGELFF
abundance: -; j_gene: TRBJ2-2; d_gene: TRBD1; v_gene: TRBV5-1; CDR3nt: TGCGCCAGCAGCTTGGAGCGGCTGGGACAGGGGATCACCGGGGAGCTGTTTTTT; CDR3aa: CASSLERLGQGITGELFF
abundance: -; j_gene: TRBJ2-3; d_gene: -; v_gene: TRBV20-1; CDR3nt: TGCAGTGCTCTTCCAGATACGCAGTATTTT; CDR3aa: CSALPDTQYF
abundance: -; j_gene: TRBJ2-5; d_gene: TRBD1; v_gene: TRBV19; CDR3nt: TGTGCCAGTAGTATGGGGCAGGGGGTAGAGACCCAGTACTTC; CDR3aa: CASSMGQGVETQYF
abundance: -; j_gene: TRBJ1-1; d_gene: -; v_gene: TRBV19; CDR3nt: TGTGCCAGTAGCGGACAATTTACTGAAGCTTTCTTT; CDR3aa: CASSGQFTEAFF
abundance: -; j_gene: TRBJ2-1; d_gene: TRBD2; v_gene: TRBV2; CDR3nt: TGTGCCAGCAAGCCTAGCGGTTCGGCGTACAATGAGCAGTTCTTC; CDR3aa: CASKPSGSAYNEQFF
abundance: once; j_gene: TRBJ2-1; d_gene: -; v_gene: TRBV5-8; CDR3nt: TGTGCCAGCAGCTTGTTCAGAGGAGCGGCTTACAATGAGCAGTTCTTC; CDR3aa: CASSLFRGAAYNEQFF
abundance: -; j_gene: TRBJ1-2; d_gene: -; v_gene: TRBV9; CDR3nt: TGTGCCAGATGGGGGCCGTATGGCTACACCTTC; CDR3aa: CARWGPYGYTF
abundance: -; j_gene: TRBJ1-4; d_gene: -; v_gene: TRBV25-1; CDR3nt: TGTGCCAGCAGTGATCAACGGGGGGGTGGAGAAAAACTGTTTTTT; CDR3aa: CASSDQRGGGEKLFF
abundance: -; j_gene: TRBJ1-6; d_gene: -; v_gene: TRBV6-5; CDR3nt: TGTGCCAGCAAAACAAGCTATAATTCACCCCTCCACTTT; CDR3aa: CASKTSYNSPLHF
abundance: -; j_gene: TRBJ2-5; d_gene: TRBD1; v_gene: TRBV5-1; CDR3nt: TGCGCCAGCAGCTTGCCCTCGGGACAGCAAGAGACCCAGTACTTC; CDR3aa: CASSLPSGQQETQYF
abundance: -; j_gene: TRBJ2-4; d_gene: -; v_gene: TRBV15; CDR3nt: TGTGCCACCAGCAGAGGGTCAGGGCTAGCCAAAAACATTCAGTACTTC; CDR3aa: CATSRGSGLAKNIQYF
abundance: -; j_gene: TRBJ1-5; d_gene: -; v_gene: TRBV3-1/TRBV3-2; CDR3nt: TGTGCCAGCAGCCAAAAGGGGGACGGCAATCAGCCCCAGCATTTT; CDR3aa: CASSQKGDGNQPQHF
abundance: many; j_gene: TRBJ1-1; d_gene: -; v_gene: TRBV28; CDR3nt: TGTGCCAGCAGTCGTCTGGGGGAGGGCGGCACTGAAGCTTTCTTT; CDR3aa: CASSRLGEGGTEAFF
abundance: -; j_gene: TRBJ1-5; d_gene: TRBD1; v_gene: TRBV6-1; CDR3nt: TGTGCCAGCAGTGAAGCTCATGGACAGGGTTATCAGCCCCAGCATTTT; CDR3aa: CASSEAHGQGYQPQHF
abundance: -; j_gene: TRBJ2-3; d_gene: TRBD2; v_gene: TRBV6-5; CDR3nt: TGTGCCAGCGGGAGGGCCACAGATACGCAGTATTTT; CDR3aa: CASGRATDTQYF
abundance: few; j_gene: TRBJ2-1; d_gene: TRBD1; v_gene: TRBV2; CDR3nt: TGTGCCAGCAGTGATGACAGGGCATACAATGAGCAGTTCTTC; CDR3aa: CASSDDRAYNEQFF
abundance: -; j_gene: TRBJ1-4; d_gene: -; v_gene: TRBV6-5; CDR3nt: TGTGCCAGCTCTTTAGAAGCGAGGGCATGGGAAAAACTGTTTTTT; CDR3aa: CASSLEARAWEKLFF
abundance: -; j_gene: TRBJ1-1; d_gene: -; v_gene: TRBV18; CDR3nt: TGTGCCAGCTCACAAGGGGGAGAAGCTTTCTTT; CDR3aa: CASSQGGEAFF
abundance: -; j_gene: TRBJ2-5; d_gene: TRBD2; v_gene: TRBV2; CDR3nt: TGTGCCAGCAAAGATCTAGCGGGAGGGATCCTCGGGACCCAGTACTTC; CDR3aa: CASKDLAGGILGTQYF
abundance: -; j_gene: TRBJ2-7; d_gene: TRBD2; v_gene: TRBV6-1; CDR3nt: TGTGCCAGCAGTGAAGTTCTCCGGGAGGGCCGATACGAGCAGTACTTC; CDR3aa: CASSEVLREGRYEQYF
abundance: once; j_gene: TRBJ2-5; d_gene: -; v_gene: TRBV11-2; CDR3nt: TGTGCCAGCAGCCCGGAAACGGGAAGGAACCAGTACTTC; CDR3aa: CASSPETGRNQYF
abundance: -; j_gene: TRBJ2-1; d_gene: -; v_gene: TRBV4-3; CDR3nt: TGCGCCAGCAGCCAAGATCGGAGGGGTCCCTACAATGAGCAGTTCTTC; CDR3aa: CASSQDRRGPYNEQFF
abundance: -; j_gene: TRBJ2-4; d_gene: TRBD2; v_gene: TRBV27; CDR3nt: TGTGCCAGCAGTGGACTAGCGGGAGGTGGGGGACTAGCCAAAAACATTCAGTACTTC; CDR3aa: CASSGLAGGGGLAKNIQYF
abundance: few; j_gene: TRBJ2-5; d_gene: -; v_gene: TRBV5-1; CDR3nt: TGCGCCAGCAGACCCGGTAGCGGAGAGACCCAGTACTTC; CDR3aa: CASRPGSGETQYF
abundance: -; j_gene: TRBJ2-7; d_gene: TRBD1; v_gene: TRBV19; CDR3nt: TGTGCCAGTAGATCCGGGACAGGGGGCTCCTACGAGCAGTACTTC; CDR3aa: CASRSGTGGSYEQYF
abundance: -; j_gene: TRBJ2-3; d_gene: -; v_gene: TRBV9; CDR3nt: TGTGCCAGCAGCGTACCCCCCAGCCGGGTTAGCACAGATACGCAGTATTTT; CDR3aa: CASSVPPSRVSTDTQYF
abundance: -; j_gene: TRBJ2-1; d_gene: -; v_gene: TRBV7-9; CDR3nt: TGTGCCAGCAGCCCCCTGGGACAACTTACCTACAATGAGCAGTTCTTC; CDR3aa: CASSPLGQLTYNEQFF
abundance: once; j_gene: TRBJ1-5; d_gene: -; v_gene: TRBV7-9; CDR3nt: TGTGCCAGCAGCTTAAGGGGTGGGGAGGACCAGCCCCAGCATTTT; CDR3aa: CASSLRGGEDQPQHF
abundance: -; j_gene: TRBJ2-5; d_gene: -; v_gene: TRBV3-1/TRBV3-2; CDR3nt: TGTGCCAGCAGCCAAGAGGGGCAGACCCAGTACTTC; CDR3aa: CASSQEGQTQYF
abundance: -; j_gene: TRBJ2-1; d_gene: TRBD2; v_gene: TRBV3-1/TRBV3-2; CDR3nt: TGTGCCAGCAGCCAAGGAGGAGGGACTAGCGGGGGCGGTGAGCAGTTCTTC; CDR3aa: CASSQGGGTSGGGEQFF
abundance: -; j_gene: TRBJ2-2; d_gene: TRBD2; v_gene: TRBV11-1; CDR3nt: TGTGCCAGCGGACCTCGGGAGGGAGCCACCGGGGAGCTGTTTTTT; CDR3aa: CASGPREGATGELFF
abundance: -; j_gene: TRBJ2-3; d_gene: TRBD2; v_gene: TRBV27; CDR3nt: TGTGCCAGCAGGCTATGGGGACTAGCTCCTTCCACAGATACGCAGTATTTT; CDR3aa: CASRLWGLAPSTDTQYF
abundance: -; j_gene: TRBJ2-3; d_gene: TRBD2; v_gene: TRBV6-1; CDR3nt: TGTGCCAGCAGTGAACGGAGCGGGGCAGATACGCAGTATTTT; CDR3aa: CASSERSGADTQYF
abundance: -; j_gene: TRBJ2-7; d_gene: -; v_gene: TRBV27; CDR3nt: TGTGCCAGCAGTTTGGGGGCGCGTCTTAGGTACGAGCAGTACTTC; CDR3aa: CASSLGARLRYEQYF
abundance: -; j_gene: TRBJ1-2; d_gene: TRBD1; v_gene: TRBV24-1; CDR3nt: TGTGCCACCAGTGAAGGGGGCCTCTATGGCTACACCTTC; CDR3aa: CATSEGGLYGYTF
abundance: once; j_gene: TRBJ2-1; d_gene: TRBD1; v_gene: TRBV7-2; CDR3nt: TGTGCCAGCAGCTTACGACAGGGGAGGCGGAATGAGCAGTTCTTC; CDR3aa: CASSLRQGRRNEQFF
abundance: -; j_gene: TRBJ2-5; d_gene: TRBD1; v_gene: TRBV28; CDR3nt: TGTGCCAGCAGATCATTCGGGCAGGGGGACCAAGAGACCCAGTACTTC; CDR3aa: CASRSFGQGDQETQYF
abundance: -; j_gene: TRBJ1-4; d_gene: -; v_gene: TRBV5-1; CDR3nt: TGCGCCAGCAGCTTGGTCAATACCGGGTATCAAGAACTGTTTTTT; CDR3aa: CASSLVNTGYQELFF
abundance: -; j_gene: TRBJ1-6; d_gene: TRBD1; v_gene: TRBV25-1; CDR3nt: TGTGCCAGCAGTTCGACAGGGCGTTTTTCACCCCTCCACTTT; CDR3aa: CASSSTGRFSPLHF